One and the same sample provided the 20 T cell receptor beta chains below, sequenced in a study of T cells after yellow fever vaccination. MiXCR was run by TCRdb on the 5' RACE reads, yielding one entry per CDR3 protein. This sample has 100,000 to 150,000 distinct CDR3 sequences; roughly 10% occur once, and the top ten carry 40%. Sequenced material: CD8+ T cells sorted from PBMCs, taken on the day of the yellow fever booster vaccination. All receptors derive from a man between 18 and 29 years old who received the YFV17D yellow fever vaccine.

The CDR3 is CSARGGARGTQYF. The CDR3 DNA reads as TGCAGTGCTAGGGGCGGGGCGAGGGGGACCCAGTACTTC. The chain recombines TRBV20-1 with TRBJ2-5, with D perhaps matching TRBD2 (6 bases). This CDR3 spans 13 amino acids. The ends were cut back, 3 bases at V and 7 bases at J, with 15 bases in the middle. Looked up from germline, CDR1 is DFQATT and CDR2 is SNEGSKA (reference sequence).

As for this clonotype: The germline gene is not matched at one end of the junction; a read error may be the cause. V is TRBV9 and J is TRBJ2-1; TRBD2 agrees at 7 bases. In germline, CDR1 is SGDLS, CDR2 YYNGEE. This CDR3 comprises 13 residues. The CDR3 DNA is TGTGCCAGCAGCGTAGGTGGGGAGGGTGAGAAGTTCTTC. Translation gives CASSVGGEGEKFF.

Only a few counts were recorded for this clonotype. The chain joins TRBV7-2 to TRBJ2-7, with 7 bases matching TRBD1. The germline gives CDR1 SGHTA, CDR2 FQGNSA. CDR3 length: 14 residues. V trimming: 5 bases; J trimming: 3 bases; junction bases outside the gene matches: 7. In nucleotides, the CDR3 is TGTGCCAGCAGCCATCCGGACAGGCTCTACGAGCAGTACGTC. Amino acid sequence: CASSHPDRLYEQYV.

This clonotype turned up a few times. The rearrangement joins TRBV4-1 to TRBJ2-3; unclear D gene. The CDR3 loop spans 14 amino acids. Trimming left V 3 bases short and J 6 bases short, with 13 bases between. The germline V gene encodes CDR1 MGHRA and CDR2 YSYEKL. The CDR3 loop is CASSQGTGYDTQYF. CDR3 bases: TGCGCCAGCAGCCAGGGAACCGGGTACGATACGCAGTATTTT.

This CDR3 reads CSVDGDRDQETQYF. The CDR3 region has the DNA TGCAGCGTTGATGGGGACAGGGACCAAGAGACCCAGTACTTC. The chain has TRBV29-1 and TRBJ2-5; 9 positions agree with TRBD1. Germline CDR1 and CDR2: SQVTM and ANQGSEA. The CDR3 is 14 residues long. Trimming cost V 3 bases and J 0 bases; bases outside gene matches: 2.

The rearrangement links TRBV4-1 to TRBJ2-3; maybe TRBD2 (6 bases). Germline CDR1 MGHRA, CDR2 YSYEKL. This CDR3 contains 17 residues. V lost 4 bases and J lost 2, with 19 bases in between. The CDR3 DNA reads as TGCGCCAGCAGCCCAGGAGTACTAGCTGATTCCACAGATACGCAGTATTTT. Protein product: CASSPGVLADSTDTQYF.

This clonotype was seen a few times. V gene TRBV7-9 combines with J gene TRBJ2-7; the D call may be TRBD1 or TRBD2 (6 bases each). The CDR3 covers 15 residues. CDR1 is SEHNR and CDR2 is FQNEAQ in the germline V gene (reference sequence). The V end was cut by 0 bases, the J end by 3 bases, with 12 bases between. The CDR3 DNA reads as TGTGCCAGCAGCTTAGCGGGGGGCAGTGACTACGAGCAGTACTTC. Its translation: CASSLAGGSDYEQYF. Full variable domain (rest looked up from reference TRBV7-9 and TRBJ2-7): DTGVSQNPRHKITKRGQNVTFRCDPISEHNRLYWYRQTLGQGPEFLTYFQNEAQLEKSRLLSDRFSAERPKGSFSTLEIQRTEQGDSAMYLCASSLAGGSDYEQYFGPGTRLTVT.

This clonotype was counted a few times. The chain couples TRBV3-1 to TRBJ1-5, with D unclear. The CDR3 consists of 11 residues. Trimming removed 8 bases at V and 4 bases at J, with 6 bases between. CDR1 LGHDT and CDR2 YNNKEL come from the germline V gene (reference sequence). The CDR3 here is CASGPNQPQHF. For the CDR3, the DNA is TGTGCCAGCGGCCCGAATCAGCCCCAGCATTTT.

The chain carries TRBV7-9 and TRBJ1-2, with TRBD1 identical over 8 bases. The CDR3 contains 12 residues. The germline CDR1 and CDR2 sequences are SEHNR and FQNEAQ (reference sequence). The V gene end was trimmed by 8 bases and the J gene end by 8 bases; junction bases not matched to a gene: 7. The DNA of the CDR3 is TGTGCCAGCGCGACAGGGGATTGGGGCTACACCTTC. Its translation is CASATGDWGYTF.

This clonotype showed up just a few times. The chain joins TRBV3-1 to TRBJ2-3, with a possible D match to TRBD2 (5 bases). The V and J ends lost 4 bases and 2 bases respectively, with 16 bases between them. The germline V gene has CDR1 LGHDT and CDR2 YNNKEL (reference sequence). This CDR3 is built from 16 residues. The CDR3 is CASSRLARASTDTQYF. CDR3 DNA sequence: TGTGCCAGCAGCCGTCTGGCGCGGGCCTCCACAGATACGCAGTATTTT.

This clonotype was found a few times. The rearrangement uses TRBV7-9 and TRBJ1-2; no firm D call. The CDR3 is 10 residues long. Germline V gives CDR1 SEHNR, CDR2 FQNEAQ (reference sequence). V was shortened by 5 bases and J by 7 bases, with 5 bases between the two germline ends. The CDR3 DNA sequence: TGTGCCAGCAGCCCCGGTGGCTACACCTTC. As protein: CASSPGGYTF.

This clonotype was seen a few times. The rearrangement uses TRBV20-1 and TRBJ1-3; D is unclear. Germline V lookup: CDR1 DFQATT, CDR2 SNEGSKA (reference sequence). The CDR3 loop spans 13 amino acids. V shed 5 bases and J shed 4 bases, with 12 bases lying between them. The CDR3 region has the DNA TGCAGTGCTCGACGCCCGGACGGAAACACCATATATTTT. Residues: CSARRPDGNTIYF.

This clonotype was recorded a few times. The chain uses TRBV7-9 and TRBJ2-1; no reliable D call. This CDR3 region has 13 residues. Germline V lookup: CDR1 SEHNR, CDR2 FQNEAQ (reference sequence). The V and J ends lost 2 bases and 3 bases respectively, with 5 bases between them. The CDR3 loop reads CASSLSVYNEQFF. As DNA, the CDR3 is TGTGCCAGCAGCTTATCGGTCTACAATGAGCAGTTCTTC.

Only a few counts were recorded for this clonotype. The chain recombines TRBV10-3 with TRBJ2-3; 7 nucleotides line up with TRBD1. CDR3 length equals 16 residues. Losses at the gene ends were 2 bases for V and 2 bases for J; bases not matched to a gene: 7. Germline V gene data show CDR1 as ENHRY and CDR2 as SYGVKD. DNA for the CDR3: TGTGCCATCAGTGAGCCCCCGGGACAGCCCACAGATACGCAGTATTTT. Encoded protein: CAISEPPGQPTDTQYF.

V and J are TRBV14 and TRBJ2-7; D not certain. The V gene's germline CDR1 is SGHDN and CDR2 FVKESK. This CDR3 comprises 13 residues. Deletions cut 5 bases from V and 0 bases from J, with 8 bases between. The CDR3 DNA sequence: TGTGCCAGCAGCGAGCCGGTCTCCTACGAGCAGTACTTC. The encoded protein is CASSEPVSYEQYF.

This clonotype was seen only a few times. The chain uses TRBV11-2 and TRBJ2-7, with D perhaps TRBD2 (5 bases). In germline, CDR1 is SGHAT, CDR2 FQNNGV. The length of the CDR3 is 15 residues. The V end lost 7 bases, the J end lost 0 bases, and 16 bases lay between the germline ends. The CDR3 nucleotides read TGTGCCAGCACCGCAAGGGAGCTACCCTCCTACGAGCAGTACTTC. It codes for CASTARELPSYEQYF.

V usage is TRBV6-4 and J usage is TRBJ1-1; TRBD1 matches at 7 bases. CDR3 length: 15 amino acids. Germline values: CDR1 MRHNA, CDR2 SNTAGT. Losses at the gene ends were 6 bases for V and 2 bases for J; bases not matched to a gene: 9. The CDR3 coding sequence is TGTGCCAGCAGAGAAGACAGGGCCCTAAACACTGAAGCTTTCTTT. Protein: CASREDRALNTEAFF.

V usage is TRBV6-5 and J usage is TRBJ2-2; D may be TRBD2 (6 bases). V was trimmed by 2 bases and J by 4 bases, leaving 17 bases between them. This CDR3 is 17 amino acids long. Per the germline V gene, CDR1 is MNHEY and CDR2 is SVGAGI. Written as DNA, the CDR3 is TGTGCCAGCAGTTACACCCCCAGCCGGGGGAGCACCGGGGAGCTGTTTTTT. Translated, it gives CASSYTPSRGSTGELFF.

This clonotype occurred a few times. The rearrangement uses TRBV4-1 and TRBJ1-2, with TRBD1 matching over 10 bases. CDR3 length equals 14 residues. Trimming at V came to 0 bases and at J to 6 bases, leaving 1 base not matched to a gene. CDR1 is MGHRA, CDR2 YSYEKL, per germline. The CDR3 DNA is TGCGCCAGCAGCCAAGAGGGGACAGGGGATGGCTACACCTTC. Translation: CASSQEGTGDGYTF.

In its sample, this clonotype was seen many times. The rearrangement joins TRBV5-4 to TRBJ2-2, with 7 bases matching TRBD2. Germline V gives CDR1 SGHNT, CDR2 YYREEE (reference sequence). CDR3 length: 13 residues. The trim removed 5 bases at V and 6 bases at J, leaving 4 bases unmatched. The CDR3 DNA reads TGTGCCAGCAGTTTCGGGGGGTCCGGGGAGCTGTTTTTT. It specifies CASSFGGSGELFF.